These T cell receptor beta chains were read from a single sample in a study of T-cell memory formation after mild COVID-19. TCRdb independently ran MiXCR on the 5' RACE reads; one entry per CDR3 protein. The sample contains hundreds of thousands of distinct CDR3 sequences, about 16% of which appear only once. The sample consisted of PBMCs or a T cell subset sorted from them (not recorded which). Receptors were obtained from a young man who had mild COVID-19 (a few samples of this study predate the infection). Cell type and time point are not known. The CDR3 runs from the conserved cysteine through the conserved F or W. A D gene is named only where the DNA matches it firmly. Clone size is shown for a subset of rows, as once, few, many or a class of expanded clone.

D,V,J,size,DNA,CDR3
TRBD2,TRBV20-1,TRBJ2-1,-,TGCAGTGCTAAAAATTCCGGCGGGGGGGGCTACAATGAGCAGTTCTTC,CSAKNSGGGGYNEQFF
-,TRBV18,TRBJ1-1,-,TGTGCCAGCTCACCTAGTTCTGGGTTGAACACTGAAGCTTTCTTT,CASSPSSGLNTEAFF
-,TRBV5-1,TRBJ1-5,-,TGCGCCAGCAGCTTGGGATTAGGGTCCAATCAGCCCCAGCATTTT,CASSLGLGSNQPQHF
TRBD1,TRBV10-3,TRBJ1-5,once,TGTGCCATCAGTGATGGGACAGGGGATCAGCCCCAGCATTTT,CAISDGTGDQPQHF
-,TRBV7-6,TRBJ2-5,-,TGTGCCAGCAGCTTAGAGGCTGACCGGGGGCTCCCCGGGAAGACCCAGTACTTC,CASSLEADRGLPGKTQYF
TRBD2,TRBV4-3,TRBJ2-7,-,TGCGCCAGCAGCCCCCAGCGGGGGGCCTACGAGCAGTACTTC,CASSPQRGAYEQYF
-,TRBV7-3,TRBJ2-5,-,TGTGCCAGCAGCTTAACGGGAGGGGGGAATCGGAAGACCCAGTACTTC,CASSLTGGGNRKTQYF
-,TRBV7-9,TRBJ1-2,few,TGTGCCACCGGCCCCCCTCTCGGAGGGTTTAACTATGGCTACACCTTC,CATGPPLGGFNYGYTF
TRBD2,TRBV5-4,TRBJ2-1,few,TGTGCCAGCAGCTTAGGGGCTAGCGGGGGCGTAACCTACAATGAGCAGTTCTTC,CASSLGASGGVTYNEQFF
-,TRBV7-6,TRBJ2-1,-,TGTGCCAGCAGCCAGCATGGGACTGAGCAGTTCTTC,CASSQHGTEQFF
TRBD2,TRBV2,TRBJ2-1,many,TGTGCCAGCACATCTACGACTAGCGGGGCGGGCGAGCAGTTCTTC,CASTSTTSGAGEQFF
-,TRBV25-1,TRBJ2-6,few,TGTGCCAGCAGTGAGTTAGGGTTCGGAGGTTCTGGGGCCAACGTCCTGACTTTC,CASSELGFGGSGANVLTF
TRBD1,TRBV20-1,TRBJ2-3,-,TGCAGTGCTAGAGCCGACAGGGGAAGCACAGATACGCAGTATTTT,CSARADRGSTDTQYF
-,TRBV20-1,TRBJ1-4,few,TGCAGTGCTAGAGATTATCTTAATGACGAAAAACTGTTTTTT,CSARDYLNDEKLFF
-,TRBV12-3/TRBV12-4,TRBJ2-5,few,TGTGCCAGCAGATCAACAGGGGGCGGGAGGGAGACCCAGTACTTC,CASRSTGGGRETQYF
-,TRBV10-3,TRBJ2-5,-,TGTGCCATCAGGACCGACCAAGAGACCCAGTACTTC,CAIRTDQETQYF
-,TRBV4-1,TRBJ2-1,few,TGCGCCAGCAGCCAAGATCTCCCCCGAGACTCTAATGAGCAGTTCTTC,CASSQDLPRDSNEQFF
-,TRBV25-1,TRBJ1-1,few,TGTGCCAGCAGTGAAAGGTCGAGAACGGGAAACACTGAAGCTTTCTTT,CASSERSRTGNTEAFF
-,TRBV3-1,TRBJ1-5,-,TGTGCCAGCAGTTTCGGAACGAATAGCAATCAGCCCCAGCATTTT,CASSFGTNSNQPQHF
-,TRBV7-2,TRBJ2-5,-,TGTGCCAGCAGCCCCGCCGGGACCACTGTAGGGGAGACCCAGTACTTC,CASSPAGTTVGETQYF
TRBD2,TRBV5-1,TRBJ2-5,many,TGCGCCAGCAGCTTGGCTAGCGGGGGGTACCAAGAGACCCAGTACTTC,CASSLASGGYQETQYF
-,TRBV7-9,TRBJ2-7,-,TGTGCCAGCAGCGATACGGAGCAGTACTTC,CASSDTEQYF
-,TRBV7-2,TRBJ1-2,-,TGTGCCAGCAGGCCTCCCGCCCGCGATATAAACTATGGCTACACCTTC,CASRPPARDINYGYTF
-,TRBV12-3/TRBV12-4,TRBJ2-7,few,TGTGCCAGCAGCCTCCAGGGTGCGTATCCCTACGAGCAGTACTTC,CASSLQGAYPYEQYF
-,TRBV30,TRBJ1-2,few,TGTGCCTGGAGTTATGAAGGGATCGATGACACCTTC,CAWSYEGIDDTF
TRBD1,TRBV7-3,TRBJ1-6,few,TGTGCCAGCAGCTTTGTCGCAGGGGGACCCCTCCACTTT,CASSFVAGGPLHF
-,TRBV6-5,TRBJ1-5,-,TGTGCCAGCAGTTACGGGGCGACCCAGCATTTT,CASSYGATQHF
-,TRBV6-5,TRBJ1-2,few,TGTGCCAGCAGCCACGGGAGGAGACATGGCTACACCTTC,CASSHGRRHGYTF
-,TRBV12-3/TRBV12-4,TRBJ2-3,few,TGTGCCAGCAGTTTATTGGCAGGGGCTACGCAGTATTTT,CASSLLAGATQYF
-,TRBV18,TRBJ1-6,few,TGTGCCAGCTCACCGGGCGGGTTTAATTCACCCCTCCACTTT,CASSPGGFNSPLHF
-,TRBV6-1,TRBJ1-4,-,TGTGCCAGCAGTGGAAGTTTTAATGAAAAACTGTTTTTT,CASSGSFNEKLFF
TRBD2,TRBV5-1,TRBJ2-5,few,TGCGCCAGCAGCTCCGGCGGCCATAGCGGGGTGGAGACCCAGTACTTC,CASSSGGHSGVETQYF
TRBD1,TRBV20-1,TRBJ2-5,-,TGCAGTGCGAGGACAGGGGTAGAGACCCAGTACTTC,CSARTGVETQYF
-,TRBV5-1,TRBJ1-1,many,TGCGCCAGCAGCTGGGACGGACGCGGTTACACTGAAGCTTTCTTT,CASSWDGRGYTEAFF
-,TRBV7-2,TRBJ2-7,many,TGTGCCAGCACCATGGGGACCACCTTCGGCGAGCAGTACTTC,CASTMGTTFGEQYF
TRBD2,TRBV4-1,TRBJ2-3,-,TGCGCCAGCAGCCAAGACGTTGGGCGGGGGGAACCGGCGCAGTATTTT,CASSQDVGRGEPAQYF
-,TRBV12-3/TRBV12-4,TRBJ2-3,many,TGTGCCAGCAGCCCCGGGGTAGGAACGCAGTATTTT,CASSPGVGTQYF